A selection of T cell receptor beta chains follows, all from one sample in a study of cytomegalovirus exposure and HLA in healthy donors. Clones were sequenced by immunoSEQ multiplex PCR, and TCRdb holds only the in-frame ones, with some missing. The top ten clones hold around 1.2% of a sample with 150,000 to 200,000 clones, 81% of them seen once. The sample consisted of PBMCs. These receptors originate from a woman in her twenties or thirties in good health and CMV-seronegative. The CDR3 runs from the conserved cysteine through the conserved F or W. D genes are given only for firm matches. Expanded clones are given a class, and other clones once, few, many or no size at all.

v_call: TRBV18; clone_size: -; d_call: TRBD2; j_call: TRBJ2-1; cdr3_aa: CASSRLAGGLDEQFF; cdr3_nt: TGTGCCAGCTCACGTCTAGCGGGAGGGCTCGATGAGCAGTTCTTC
v_call: TRBV6-6; clone_size: -; d_call: TRBD2; j_call: TRBJ2-3; cdr3_aa: CASSSAGARQDTQYF; cdr3_nt: TGTGCCAGCAGTTCAGCGGGGGCCAGGCAAGATACGCAGTATTTT
v_call: TRBV25-1; clone_size: once; d_call: TRBD2; j_call: TRBJ2-2; cdr3_aa: CASSDPSGRGTGELFF; cdr3_nt: TGTGCCAGCAGTGACCCTAGCGGGAGAGGCACCGGGGAGCTGTTTTTT
v_call: TRBV18; clone_size: -; d_call: TRBD1; j_call: TRBJ2-5; cdr3_aa: CASSQRTGQETQYF; cdr3_nt: TGTGCCAGCTCACAGCGGACAGGGCAAGAGACCCAGTACTTC
v_call: TRBV28; clone_size: -; d_call: TRBD1; j_call: TRBJ2-7; cdr3_aa: CASSQVDRDFYEQYF; cdr3_nt: TGTGCCAGCAGCCAGGTTGACAGGGATTTCTACGAGCAGTACTTC
v_call: TRBV2; clone_size: -; d_call: TRBD2; j_call: TRBJ2-3; cdr3_aa: CASSYPAGTSGEGYTDTQYF; cdr3_nt: TGTGCCAGCAGTTACCCGGCCGGGACTAGCGGGGAAGGGTACACAGATACGCAGTATTTT
v_call: TRBV29-1; clone_size: -; d_call: TRBD1; j_call: TRBJ1-1; cdr3_aa: CSVEGQGIEAFF; cdr3_nt: TGCAGCGTTGAGGGACAGGGGATTGAAGCTTTCTTT
v_call: TRBV6-5; clone_size: -; d_call: TRBD1; j_call: TRBJ2-1; cdr3_aa: CASSYEGQGTINEQFF; cdr3_nt: TGTGCCAGCAGTTACGAAGGACAGGGGACAATCAATGAGCAGTTCTTC
v_call: TRBV19; clone_size: once; d_call: TRBD2; j_call: TRBJ2-6; cdr3_aa: CATQHGGTGANVLTF; cdr3_nt: TGTGCCACCCAGCACGGGGGGACTGGGGCCAACGTCCTGACTTTC
v_call: TRBV11-2; clone_size: -; d_call: TRBD1; j_call: TRBJ2-7; cdr3_aa: CASSPGRTGDIYEQYF; cdr3_nt: TGTGCCAGCAGCCCCGGCCGGACAGGGGATATCTACGAGCAGTACTTC
v_call: TRBV21-1; clone_size: -; d_call: -; j_call: TRBJ2-5; cdr3_aa: CASSKGRLAGERETQYF; cdr3_nt: TGTGCCAGCAGCAAAGGAAGACTAGCGGGAGAGCGTGAGACCCAGTACTTC
v_call: TRBV21-1; clone_size: once; d_call: -; j_call: TRBJ2-1; cdr3_aa: CASSKVTSGGQFF; cdr3_nt: TGTGCCAGCAGCAAAGTAACGAGCGGGGGGCAGTTCTTC
v_call: TRBV6-6; clone_size: few; d_call: TRBD1; j_call: TRBJ1-5; cdr3_aa: CASGTANQPQHF; cdr3_nt: TGTGCCAGCGGGACAGCGAATCAGCCCCAGCATTTT
v_call: TRBV30; clone_size: few; d_call: TRBD1; j_call: TRBJ2-7; cdr3_aa: CAWSSGTGDYEQYF; cdr3_nt: TGTGCCTGGAGCTCCGGGACAGGGGACTACGAGCAGTACTTC
v_call: TRBV5-6; clone_size: -; d_call: -; j_call: TRBJ1-2; cdr3_aa: CASSPTANYGYTF; cdr3_nt: TGTGCCAGCAGCCCGACAGCTAACTATGGCTACACCTTC
v_call: TRBV30; clone_size: -; d_call: TRBD1; j_call: TRBJ1-2; cdr3_aa: CACGDRGYGYTF; cdr3_nt: TGTGCCTGCGGGGACAGGGGCTATGGCTACACCTTC
v_call: TRBV25-1; clone_size: -; d_call: TRBD1; j_call: TRBJ2-1; cdr3_aa: CASSIGTGTGEQFF; cdr3_nt: TGTGCCAGCAGCATCGGGACAGGTACGGGTGAGCAGTTCTTC
v_call: TRBV11-3; clone_size: -; d_call: TRBD2; j_call: TRBJ2-1; cdr3_aa: CASSLARTGGEQFF; cdr3_nt: TGTGCCAGCAGCTTAGCCCGGACGGGGGGTGAGCAGTTCTTC
v_call: TRBV5-6; clone_size: -; d_call: TRBD1; j_call: TRBJ1-5; cdr3_aa: CASSLARGQGKRQPQHF; cdr3_nt: TGTGCCAGCAGCTTGGCTCGGGGACAGGGCAAACGACAGCCCCAGCATTTT
v_call: TRBV28; clone_size: -; d_call: -; j_call: TRBJ1-2; cdr3_aa: CASSSNRVANYGYTF; cdr3_nt: TGTGCCAGCAGTAGTAACAGGGTAGCTAACTATGGCTACACCTTC
v_call: TRBV7-9; clone_size: -; d_call: TRBD1; j_call: TRBJ2-1; cdr3_aa: CASSGRDRGYEQFF; cdr3_nt: TGTGCCAGCAGCGGGAGGGACAGGGGATATGAGCAGTTCTTC
v_call: TRBV18; clone_size: few; d_call: TRBD1; j_call: TRBJ2-5; cdr3_aa: CASTGQGKVETQYF; cdr3_nt: TGTGCCAGCACGGGACAGGGAAAGGTTGAGACCCAGTACTTC
v_call: TRBV5-1; clone_size: once; d_call: -; j_call: TRBJ1-3; cdr3_aa: CASSLGGALGNTIYF; cdr3_nt: TGCGCCAGCAGCTTGGGTGGGGCACTAGGAAACACCATATATTTT
v_call: TRBV30; clone_size: -; d_call: TRBD1; j_call: TRBJ2-7; cdr3_aa: CAWSEIDRDPGEQYF; cdr3_nt: TGTGCCTGGAGTGAGATCGACAGGGACCCGGGAGAGCAGTACTTC
v_call: TRBV2; clone_size: -; d_call: TRBD1; j_call: TRBJ2-5; cdr3_aa: CASGDRPLGSQYF; cdr3_nt: TGTGCCAGCGGGGACAGGCCTCTAGGGTCCCAGTACTTC
v_call: TRBV5-1; clone_size: -; d_call: -; j_call: TRBJ2-2; cdr3_aa: CASSDPGAPNTGELFF; cdr3_nt: TGCGCCAGCAGCGACCCAGGGGCACCGAACACCGGGGAGCTGTTTTTT
v_call: TRBV30; clone_size: -; d_call: -; j_call: TRBJ1-1; cdr3_aa: CAWVPLRQVAFF; cdr3_nt: TGTGCCTGGGTCCCCCTCAGACAGGTGGCTTTCTTT
v_call: TRBV5-1; clone_size: -; d_call: TRBD2; j_call: TRBJ2-3; cdr3_aa: CASSLAGLAGDTQYF; cdr3_nt: TGCGCCAGCAGCTTGGCGGGACTAGCGGGAGATACGCAGTATTTT
v_call: TRBV11-3; clone_size: -; d_call: TRBD2; j_call: TRBJ2-1; cdr3_aa: CASSLAASGGPEQFF; cdr3_nt: TGTGCCAGCAGCTTAGCAGCTAGCGGGGGTCCTGAGCAGTTCTTC
v_call: TRBV27; clone_size: -; d_call: -; j_call: TRBJ1-2; cdr3_aa: CASSATGGYGYTF; cdr3_nt: TGTGCCAGCAGTGCGACCGGGGGCTATGGCTACACCTTC
v_call: TRBV7-2; clone_size: -; d_call: -; j_call: TRBJ2-1; cdr3_aa: CASSYRGANEQFF; cdr3_nt: TGTGCCAGCAGCTACCGGGGGGCGAATGAGCAGTTCTTC
v_call: TRBV27; clone_size: -; d_call: TRBD2; j_call: TRBJ2-3; cdr3_aa: CASSWGRVAGGASTDTQYF; cdr3_nt: TGTGCCAGCAGTTGGGGTCGGGTGGCGGGAGGTGCTAGCACAGATACGCAGTATTTT
v_call: TRBV4-2; clone_size: -; d_call: TRBD1; j_call: TRBJ1-5; cdr3_aa: CASSLQLQGAQPQHF; cdr3_nt: TGTGCCAGCAGCCTCCAACTCCAGGGGGCCCAGCCCCAGCATTTT
v_call: TRBV19; clone_size: -; d_call: TRBD2; j_call: TRBJ2-3; cdr3_aa: CASSIGDYGTDTQYF; cdr3_nt: TGTGCCAGTAGTATAGGGGACTACGGCACAGATACGCAGTATTTT
v_call: TRBV30; clone_size: -; d_call: -; j_call: TRBJ1-3; cdr3_aa: CAGDTFSGNTIYF; cdr3_nt: TGCGCGGGGGACACCTTCTCTGGAAACACCATATATTTT
v_call: TRBV9; clone_size: -; d_call: TRBD2; j_call: TRBJ2-5; cdr3_aa: CASSETGTSFKTQYF; cdr3_nt: TGTGCCAGCAGCGAGACCGGGACTAGCTTTAAGACCCAGTACTTC
v_call: TRBV11-2; clone_size: -; d_call: TRBD2; j_call: TRBJ2-1; cdr3_aa: CASSSLSGNAYNEQFF; cdr3_nt: TGTGCCAGCAGCTCCCTTAGCGGGAACGCCTACAATGAGCAGTTCTTC
v_call: TRBV30; clone_size: -; d_call: -; j_call: TRBJ1-3; cdr3_aa: CAWGLSGNTIYF; cdr3_nt: TGTGCCTGGGGGCTCTCTGGAAACACCATATATTTT
v_call: TRBV6-5; clone_size: -; d_call: -; j_call: TRBJ2-7; cdr3_aa: CASSYRQDSGYEQYF; cdr3_nt: TGTGCCAGCAGTTATCGGCAGGACAGCGGCTACGAGCAGTACTTC
v_call: TRBV15; clone_size: -; d_call: -; j_call: TRBJ2-7; cdr3_aa: CATSREAGRGSYEQYF; cdr3_nt: TGTGCCACCAGCAGAGAGGCGGGCCGAGGCTCCTACGAGCAGTACTTC
v_call: TRBV5-1; clone_size: -; d_call: -; j_call: TRBJ1-5; cdr3_aa: CASSKQGGNQPQHF; cdr3_nt: TGCGCCAGCAGCAAGCAGGGCGGCAATCAGCCCCAGCATTTT
v_call: TRBV30; clone_size: -; d_call: -; j_call: TRBJ1-5; cdr3_aa: CAWTPTSARQPQHF; cdr3_nt: TGTGCCTGGACCCCTACCTCCGCGAGGCAGCCCCAGCATTTT
v_call: TRBV18; clone_size: -; d_call: TRBD1; j_call: TRBJ1-4; cdr3_aa: CASSQGATGEKLFF; cdr3_nt: TGTGCCAGCTCACAGGGGGCGACGGGTGAAAAACTGTTTTTT
v_call: TRBV6-5; clone_size: -; d_call: -; j_call: TRBJ2-7; cdr3_aa: CASSYFGVGGYEQYF; cdr3_nt: TGTGCCAGCAGTTACTTCGGGGTCGGCGGCTACGAGCAGTACTTC
v_call: TRBV4-1; clone_size: -; d_call: -; j_call: TRBJ2-7; cdr3_aa: CASSSRVRGSSYEQYF; cdr3_nt: TGCGCCAGCAGCTCAAGGGTTAGGGGATCGTCCTACGAGCAGTACTTC
v_call: TRBV4-2; clone_size: -; d_call: TRBD2; j_call: TRBJ2-2; cdr3_aa: CASRQAPSGGVGELFF; cdr3_nt: TGTGCCAGCAGACAAGCGCCTAGCGGGGGTGTCGGGGAGCTGTTTTTT
v_call: TRBV9; clone_size: -; d_call: -; j_call: TRBJ1-2; cdr3_aa: CASSALRGGLNYGYTF; cdr3_nt: TGTGCCAGCAGCGCCCTCCGGGGGGGCCTAAACTATGGCTACACCTTC
v_call: TRBV5-1; clone_size: -; d_call: TRBD1; j_call: TRBJ1-2; cdr3_aa: CASSFAQGANGYTF; cdr3_nt: TGCGCCAGCAGCTTCGCTCAGGGGGCGAATGGCTACACCTTC
v_call: TRBV2; clone_size: -; d_call: -; j_call: TRBJ1-6; cdr3_aa: CASSARENAYNSPLHF; cdr3_nt: TGTGCCAGCAGTGCAAGGGAGAACGCCTATAATTCACCCCTCCACTTT
v_call: TRBV5-1; clone_size: -; d_call: TRBD1; j_call: TRBJ1-3; cdr3_aa: CASSHPGTGPSSGNTIYF; cdr3_nt: TGCGCCAGCAGCCACCCCGGGACAGGGCCGAGCTCTGGAAACACCATATATTTT
v_call: TRBV27; clone_size: -; d_call: -; j_call: TRBJ2-3; cdr3_aa: CASSSVADTQYF; cdr3_nt: TGTGCCAGCAGTTCCGTAGCAGATACGCAGTATTTT
v_call: TRBV4-1; clone_size: -; d_call: -; j_call: TRBJ1-1; cdr3_aa: CASSYYPGLGRTEAFF; cdr3_nt: TGCGCCAGCAGCTACTACCCGGGCCTGGGGCGAACTGAAGCTTTCTTT
v_call: TRBV5-1; clone_size: -; d_call: -; j_call: TRBJ1-1; cdr3_aa: CASSLVWNTEAFF; cdr3_nt: TGCGCCAGCAGCTTGGTCTGGAACACTGAAGCTTTCTTT
v_call: TRBV1; clone_size: -; d_call: -; j_call: TRBJ2-1; cdr3_aa: CTSSQDVERYNEQFF; cdr3_nt: TGCACCAGCAGCCAAGATGTTGAGAGGTACAATGAGCAGTTCTTC